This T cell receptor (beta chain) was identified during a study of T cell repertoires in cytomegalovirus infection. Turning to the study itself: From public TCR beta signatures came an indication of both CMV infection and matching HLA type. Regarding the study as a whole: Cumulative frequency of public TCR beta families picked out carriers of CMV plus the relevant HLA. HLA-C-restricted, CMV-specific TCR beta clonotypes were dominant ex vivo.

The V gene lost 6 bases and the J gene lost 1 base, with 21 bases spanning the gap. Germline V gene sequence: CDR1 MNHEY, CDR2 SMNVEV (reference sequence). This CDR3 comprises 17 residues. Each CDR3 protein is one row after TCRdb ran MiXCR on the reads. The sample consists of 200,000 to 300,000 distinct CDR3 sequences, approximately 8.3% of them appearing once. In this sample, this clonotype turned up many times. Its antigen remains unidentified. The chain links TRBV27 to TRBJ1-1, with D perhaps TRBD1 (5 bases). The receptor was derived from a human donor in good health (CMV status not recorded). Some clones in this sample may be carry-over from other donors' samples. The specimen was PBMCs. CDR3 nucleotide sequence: TGTGCCAGCAGCCACCCTAAATGGGGCTATGGGAACACTGAAGCTTTCTTT. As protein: CASSHPKWGYGNTEAFF.